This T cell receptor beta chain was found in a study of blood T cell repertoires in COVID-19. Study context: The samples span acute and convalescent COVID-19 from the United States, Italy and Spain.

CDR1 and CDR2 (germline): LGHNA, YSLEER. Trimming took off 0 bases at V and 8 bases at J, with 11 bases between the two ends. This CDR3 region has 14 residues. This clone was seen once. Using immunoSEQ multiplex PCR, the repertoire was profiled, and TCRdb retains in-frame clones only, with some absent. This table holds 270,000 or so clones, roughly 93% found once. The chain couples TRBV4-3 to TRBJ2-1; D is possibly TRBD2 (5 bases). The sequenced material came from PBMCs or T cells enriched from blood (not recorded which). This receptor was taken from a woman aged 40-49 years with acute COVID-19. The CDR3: CASSQDLVGDEQFF. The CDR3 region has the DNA TGCGCCAGCAGCCAAGATCTAGTGGGAGATGAGCAGTTCTTC.